The T cell receptor beta chain described here comes from a study of CD8 T cells in Susac syndrome. Study at large: Patients with Susac syndrome were therapy-naive, on corticosteroids, or on intravenous immunoglobulin alone at the time that blood was drawn. Whole-study findings and limits: Susac CD8+ cells expanded clonally the most in TEMRA cells and in active patients. Susac-specific public clones numbered 15 to 20 in total CD8+ repertoires (and about five in CD8+ TEMRA repertoires).

The ends lost 0 bases at V and 13 bases at J; junction bases unmatched: 3. CDR1 is MRHNA, CDR2 SNTAGT, per germline. The length of the CDR3 is 14 residues. Random hexamers were used to reverse transcribe an amount of about 0.5 to 1 ug RNA. Across 54 Vbeta and 13 Jbeta, TCR beta CDR3 was amplified with immunoSEQ multiplex PCR. TCRdb re-analysed the immunoSEQ multiplex PCR reads in MiXCR, keeping a single row per CDR3 protein. Of approximately 74,000 distinct CDR3 sequences in the sample, 90% to 95% are singletons; the top ten hold about 0.9%. About this clonotype: Antigen: not known.

The rearrangement uses TRBV6-4 and TRBJ2-1; the match to TRBD2 covers 13 bases. The receptor was isolated from a human donor with Susac syndrome. Sequenced sample: CD8+ T cells from PBMCs. CDR3 coding DNA: TGTGCCAGCAGTGACTCGGGGACTAGCGGGACACAGTTCTTC. This translates into CASSDSGTSGTQFF.